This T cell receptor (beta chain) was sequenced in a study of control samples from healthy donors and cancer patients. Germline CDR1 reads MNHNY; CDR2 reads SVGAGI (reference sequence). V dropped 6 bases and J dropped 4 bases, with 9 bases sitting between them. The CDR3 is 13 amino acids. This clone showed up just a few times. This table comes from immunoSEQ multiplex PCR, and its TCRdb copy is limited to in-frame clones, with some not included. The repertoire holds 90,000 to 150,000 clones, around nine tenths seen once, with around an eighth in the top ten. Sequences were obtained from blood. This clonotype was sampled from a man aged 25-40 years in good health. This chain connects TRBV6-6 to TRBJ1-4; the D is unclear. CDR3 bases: TGTGCCAGCAGAATCGACCTTAATGAAAAACTGTTTTTT. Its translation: CASRIDLNEKLFF.